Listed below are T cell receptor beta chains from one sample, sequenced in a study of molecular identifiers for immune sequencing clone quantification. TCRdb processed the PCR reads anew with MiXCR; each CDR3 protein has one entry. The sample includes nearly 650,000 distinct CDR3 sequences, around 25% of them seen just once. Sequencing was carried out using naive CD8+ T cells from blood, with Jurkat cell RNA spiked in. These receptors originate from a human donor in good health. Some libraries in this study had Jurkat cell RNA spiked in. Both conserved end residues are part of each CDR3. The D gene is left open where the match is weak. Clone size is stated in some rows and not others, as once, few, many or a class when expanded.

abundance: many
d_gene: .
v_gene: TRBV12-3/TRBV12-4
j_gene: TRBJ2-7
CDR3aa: CASGTLSSGEQYF
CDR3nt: TGTGCCAGCGGGACTCTTTCATCGGGGGAGCAGTACTTC

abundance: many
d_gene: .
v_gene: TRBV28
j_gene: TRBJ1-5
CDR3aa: CASSAQAISNQPQHF
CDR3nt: TGTGCCAGCAGTGCTCAGGCTATTAGCAATCAGCCCCAGCATTTT

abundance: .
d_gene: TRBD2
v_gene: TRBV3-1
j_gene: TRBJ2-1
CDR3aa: CASSHPTSGAGEQFF
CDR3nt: TGTGCCAGCAGCCACCCGACTAGCGGGGCGGGTGAGCAGTTCTTC

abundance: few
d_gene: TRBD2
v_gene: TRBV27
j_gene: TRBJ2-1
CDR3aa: CASSLASGDNEQFF
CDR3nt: TGTGCCAGCAGTTTAGCTAGCGGGGACAATGAGCAGTTCTTC

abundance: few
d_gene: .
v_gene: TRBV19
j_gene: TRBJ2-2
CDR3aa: CASSIWTGELFF
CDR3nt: TGTGCCAGTAGTATCTGGACCGGGGAGCTGTTTTTT

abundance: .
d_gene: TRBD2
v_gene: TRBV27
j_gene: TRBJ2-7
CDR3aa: CASSPSLAAFYEQYF
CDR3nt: TGTGCCAGCAGTCCGTCACTAGCGGCCTTCTACGAGCAGTACTTC

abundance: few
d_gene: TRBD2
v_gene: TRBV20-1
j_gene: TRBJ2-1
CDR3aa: CSATLAGGGNEQFF
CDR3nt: TGCAGTGCGACTCTAGCGGGAGGGGGGAATGAGCAGTTCTTC

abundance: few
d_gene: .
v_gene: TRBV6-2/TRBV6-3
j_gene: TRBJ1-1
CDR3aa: CASSYSINSQGRTEAFF
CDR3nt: TGTGCCAGCAGTTACTCGATTAACTCGCAGGGCAGAACTGAAGCTTTCTTT

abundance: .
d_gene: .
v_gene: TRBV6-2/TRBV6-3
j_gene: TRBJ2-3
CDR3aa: CASSYFPGTSWETDTQYF
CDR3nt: TGTGCCAGCAGTTACTTTCCAGGCACGAGTTGGGAGACAGATACGCAGTATTTT

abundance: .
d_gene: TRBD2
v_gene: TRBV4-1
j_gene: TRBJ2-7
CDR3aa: CASSQTPSGRPEEQYF
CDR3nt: TGCGCCAGCAGCCAGACTCCTAGCGGGAGGCCAGAAGAGCAGTACTTC

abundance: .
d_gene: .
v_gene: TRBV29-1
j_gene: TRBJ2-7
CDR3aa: CSTQRGDSYEQYF
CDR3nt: TGCAGCACCCAAAGGGGGGACAGCTACGAGCAGTACTTC

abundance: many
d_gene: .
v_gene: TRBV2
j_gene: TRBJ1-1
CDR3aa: CASSRDGPNTEAFF
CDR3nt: TGTGCCAGCAGTCGGGACGGACCGAACACTGAAGCTTTCTTT

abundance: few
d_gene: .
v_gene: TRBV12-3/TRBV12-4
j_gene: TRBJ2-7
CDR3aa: CASSPAAWESEQYF
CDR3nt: TGTGCCAGCAGCCCCGCGGCATGGGAGAGCGAGCAGTACTTC

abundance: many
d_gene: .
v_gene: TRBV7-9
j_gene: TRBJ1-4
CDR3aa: CASSPVNEKLFF
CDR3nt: TGTGCCAGCAGCCCCGTAAATGAAAAACTGTTTTTT

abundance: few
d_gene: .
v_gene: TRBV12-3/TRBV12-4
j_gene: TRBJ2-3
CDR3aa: CASSHPAGPDTQYF
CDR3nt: TGTGCCAGCAGCCACCCAGCGGGTCCAGATACGCAGTATTTT

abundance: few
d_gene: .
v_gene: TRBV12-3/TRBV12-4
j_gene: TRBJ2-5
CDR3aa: CASSLARRETQYF
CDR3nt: TGTGCCAGCAGTTTAGCACGGAGAGAGACCCAGTACTTC

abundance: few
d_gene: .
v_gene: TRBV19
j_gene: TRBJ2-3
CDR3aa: CASSIVYGGTDTQYF
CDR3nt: TGTGCCAGTAGTATAGTTTATGGGGGGACAGATACGCAGTATTTT

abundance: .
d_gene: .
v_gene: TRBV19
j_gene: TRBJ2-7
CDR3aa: CASIGREDYEQYF
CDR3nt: TGTGCCAGTATTGGCAGGGAAGACTACGAGCAGTACTTC

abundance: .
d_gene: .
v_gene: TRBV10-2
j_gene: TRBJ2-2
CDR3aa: CASSQHNTGELFF
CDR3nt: TGCGCCAGCAGCCAGCACAACACCGGGGAGCTGTTTTTT

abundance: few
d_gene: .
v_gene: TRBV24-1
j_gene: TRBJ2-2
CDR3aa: CATSDSSTGELFF
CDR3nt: TGTGCCACCAGTGATTCTAGTACCGGGGAGCTGTTTTTT

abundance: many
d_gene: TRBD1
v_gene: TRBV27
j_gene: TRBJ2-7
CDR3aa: CASSADPQGAYEQYF
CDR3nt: TGTGCCAGCAGCGCCGACCCTCAGGGGGCTTACGAGCAGTACTTC

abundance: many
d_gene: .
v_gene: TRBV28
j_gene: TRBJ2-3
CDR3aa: CASSSLYGSSTDTQYF
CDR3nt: TGTGCCAGCAGTTCTTTATACGGGTCTAGCACAGATACGCAGTATTTT

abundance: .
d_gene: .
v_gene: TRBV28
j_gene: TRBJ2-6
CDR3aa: CASSFKDPGANILTF
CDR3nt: TGTGCCAGCAGTTTCAAGGATCCTGGGGCCAACATCCTGACTTTC

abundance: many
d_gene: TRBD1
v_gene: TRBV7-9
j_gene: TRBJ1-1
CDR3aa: CASRDSGGMATEAFF
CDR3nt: TGTGCCAGCAGAGACTCAGGGGGAATGGCCACTGAAGCTTTCTTT

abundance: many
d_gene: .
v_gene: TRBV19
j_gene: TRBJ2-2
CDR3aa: CASSIVEGRGMELFF
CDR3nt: TGTGCCAGTAGTATAGTAGAAGGGCGAGGAATGGAGCTGTTTTTT

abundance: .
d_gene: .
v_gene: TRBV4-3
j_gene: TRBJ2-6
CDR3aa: CASSHHRDTGANVLTF
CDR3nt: TGCGCCAGCAGCCATCACAGGGATACTGGGGCCAACGTCCTGACTTTC

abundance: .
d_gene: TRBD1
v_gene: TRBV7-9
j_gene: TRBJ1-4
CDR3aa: CASSLVGRGPTNEKLFF
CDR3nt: TGTGCCAGCAGCTTAGTGGGTAGGGGGCCTACTAATGAAAAACTGTTTTTT

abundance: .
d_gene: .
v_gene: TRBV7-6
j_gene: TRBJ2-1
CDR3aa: CASSFSGTPSYNEQFF
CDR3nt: TGTGCCAGCAGCTTTAGCGGCACCCCCTCCTACAATGAGCAGTTCTTC

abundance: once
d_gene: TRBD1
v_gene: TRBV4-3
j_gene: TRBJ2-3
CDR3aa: CASSPSTFSQDRSTDTQYF
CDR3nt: TGCGCCAGCAGCCCAAGTACGTTTAGCCAGGACAGGAGCACAGATACGCAGTATTTT

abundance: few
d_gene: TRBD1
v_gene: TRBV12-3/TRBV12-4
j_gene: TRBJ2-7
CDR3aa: CASSTTGGAGGEQYF
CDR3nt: TGTGCCAGCAGTACGACAGGGGGCGCTGGGGGGGAGCAGTACTTC

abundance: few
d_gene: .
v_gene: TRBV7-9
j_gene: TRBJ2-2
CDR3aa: CASSLMSGGELFF
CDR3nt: TGTGCCAGCAGCTTAATGAGCGGCGGGGAGCTGTTTTTT

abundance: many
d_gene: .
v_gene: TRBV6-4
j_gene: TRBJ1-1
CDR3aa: CASSDVIGSTEAFF
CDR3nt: TGTGCCAGCAGTGACGTGATCGGGTCCACTGAAGCTTTCTTT

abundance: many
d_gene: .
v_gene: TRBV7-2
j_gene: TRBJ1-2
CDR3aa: CASSLVGSSYGYTF
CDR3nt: TGTGCCAGCAGCTTAGTGGGCAGTTCCTATGGCTACACCTTC

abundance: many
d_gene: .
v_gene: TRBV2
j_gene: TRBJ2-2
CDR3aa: CASSDDRSRPGELFF
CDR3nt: TGTGCCAGCAGTGACGACCGATCCAGACCTGGGGAGCTGTTTTTT

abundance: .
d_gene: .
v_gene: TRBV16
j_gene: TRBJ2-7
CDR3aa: CASSHSGPYEQYF
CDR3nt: TGTGCCAGCAGCCACTCCGGACCCTACGAGCAGTACTTC

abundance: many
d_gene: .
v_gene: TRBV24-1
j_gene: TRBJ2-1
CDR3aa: CATTQSRDHEQFF
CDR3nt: TGTGCCACCACCCAATCGCGGGATCATGAGCAGTTCTTC

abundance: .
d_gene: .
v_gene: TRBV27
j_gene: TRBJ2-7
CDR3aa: CASSPPGTPDYEQYF
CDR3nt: TGTGCCAGCAGCCCACCGGGGACACCGGACTACGAGCAGTACTTC

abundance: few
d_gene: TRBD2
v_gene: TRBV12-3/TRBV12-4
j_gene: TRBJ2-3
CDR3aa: CASSLWGGGAIDTQYF
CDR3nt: TGTGCCAGCAGTTTATGGGGCGGGGGGGCCATAGATACGCAGTATTTT

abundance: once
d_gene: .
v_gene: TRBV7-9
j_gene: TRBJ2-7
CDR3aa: CASSLSGDLVYEQYF
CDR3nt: TGTGCCAGCAGCTTATCAGGGGACCTTGTCTACGAGCAGTACTTC

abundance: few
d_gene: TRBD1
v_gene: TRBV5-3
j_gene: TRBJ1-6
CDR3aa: CASTTGNGLLGSPLHF
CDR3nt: TGTGCCAGCACGACAGGGAATGGGCTTTTGGGTTCACCCCTCCACTTT

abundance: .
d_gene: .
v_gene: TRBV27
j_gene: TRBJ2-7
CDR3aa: CASSDSLREEQYF
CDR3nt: TGTGCCAGCAGTGACTCCCTGAGGGAAGAGCAGTACTTC

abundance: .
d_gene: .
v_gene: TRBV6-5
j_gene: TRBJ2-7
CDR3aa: CASSYVVGYEQYF
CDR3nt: TGTGCCAGCAGTTACGTCGTGGGCTACGAGCAGTACTTC

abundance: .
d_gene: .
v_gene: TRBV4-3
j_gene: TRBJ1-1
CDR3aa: CASSQVWAMETEAFF
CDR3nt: TGCGCCAGCAGCCAAGTTTGGGCGATGGAGACTGAAGCTTTCTTT

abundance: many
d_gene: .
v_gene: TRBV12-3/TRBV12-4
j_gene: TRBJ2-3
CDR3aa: CASSRATDTQYF
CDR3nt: TGTGCCAGCAGCCGTGCAACAGATACGCAGTATTTT

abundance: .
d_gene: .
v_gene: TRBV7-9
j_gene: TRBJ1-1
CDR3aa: CASSLVGLGRETGTEAFF
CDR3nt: TGTGCCAGCAGCTTAGTGGGGTTAGGGCGCGAGACGGGTACTGAAGCTTTCTTT

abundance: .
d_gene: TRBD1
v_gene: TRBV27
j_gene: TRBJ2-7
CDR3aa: CASSLSQGLWNEQYF
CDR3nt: TGTGCCAGCAGTTTATCACAGGGGCTCTGGAACGAGCAGTACTTC

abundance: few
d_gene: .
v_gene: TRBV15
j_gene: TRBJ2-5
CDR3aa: CTTSREGRDEETQYF
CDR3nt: TGTACCACCAGCAGAGAAGGACGGGATGAAGAGACCCAGTACTTC

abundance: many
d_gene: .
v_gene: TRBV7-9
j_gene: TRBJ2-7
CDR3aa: CASSLGAGDEQYF
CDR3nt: TGTGCCAGCAGCTTAGGGGCCGGAGACGAGCAGTACTTC

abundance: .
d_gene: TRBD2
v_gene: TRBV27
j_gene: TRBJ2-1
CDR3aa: CPSREIAGDNEQFF
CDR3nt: TGTCCCAGCAGGGAAATAGCGGGAGATAATGAGCAGTTCTTC

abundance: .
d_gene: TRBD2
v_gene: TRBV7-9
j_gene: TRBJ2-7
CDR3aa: CASSLTMDSGGLEQYF
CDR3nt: TGTGCCAGCAGCTTGACTATGGATAGCGGGGGTCTCGAGCAGTACTTC

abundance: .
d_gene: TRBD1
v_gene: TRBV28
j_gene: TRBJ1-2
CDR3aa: CASRLTRGQGNYGYTF
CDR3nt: TGTGCCAGCAGACTGACGAGGGGACAGGGAAACTATGGCTACACCTTC

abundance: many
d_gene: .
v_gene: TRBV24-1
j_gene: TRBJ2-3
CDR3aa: CATSDLPGTDTQYF
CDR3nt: TGTGCCACCAGTGATTTGCCGGGCACAGATACGCAGTATTTT

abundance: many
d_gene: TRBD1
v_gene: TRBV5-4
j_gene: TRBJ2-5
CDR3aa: CASSFRTGEETQYF
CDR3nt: TGTGCCAGCAGCTTCAGGACAGGGGAAGAGACCCAGTACTTC

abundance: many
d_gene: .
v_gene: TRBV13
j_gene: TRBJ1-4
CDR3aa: CASSLASGLQGAGEKLFF
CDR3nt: TGTGCCAGCAGCTTAGCATCGGGGTTGCAGGGTGCTGGTGAAAAACTGTTTTTT

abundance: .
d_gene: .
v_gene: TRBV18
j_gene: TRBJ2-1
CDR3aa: CASSPNRGAPYNEQFF
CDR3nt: TGTGCCAGCTCACCGAACCGGGGGGCCCCCTACAATGAGCAGTTCTTC

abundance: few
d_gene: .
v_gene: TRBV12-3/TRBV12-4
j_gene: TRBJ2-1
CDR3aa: CASSSPGTPNNEQFF
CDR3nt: TGTGCCAGCAGTTCCCCCGGGACACCGAACAATGAGCAGTTCTTC

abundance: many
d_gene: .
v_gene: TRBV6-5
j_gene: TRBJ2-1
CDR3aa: CASSYGGTGDEQFF
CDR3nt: TGTGCCAGCAGTTACGGGGGAACAGGCGATGAGCAGTTCTTC